This TCR beta chain was profiled in a study of cytomegalovirus exposure and HLA in healthy donors. Broader study findings: Across HLA loci, a later analysis found differing TCR association rates, with DRB1 most and HLA-C fewest. In a later analysis, donors in an Asian-associated ancestry cluster reportedly had fewer N-insertions in productive TCRs than the cohort mean. Segments of the TCR beta V type were, in most cases, productive about 90% or about 30% of the time in an earlier analysis. Cytomegalovirus association was listed for around 180 TCR beta chains.

Comment on this clone: Antigen: not known.

Primers: 60 Vbeta forward and 13 Jbeta reverse. Measured with immunoSEQ multiplex PCR; TCRdb has only the in-frame clones, and not every one. The sample shows 150,000 to 200,000 clones, approximately 73% of them seen only once. This receptor was identified in a man under 40 in good health and CMV-seropositive. The sample consisted of PBMCs.

CDR3 sequence: CAWREVGTDTQYF. The CDR3 coding sequence is TGTGCCTGGAGGGAGGTGGGCACAGATACGCAGTATTTT. This chain uses TRBV30 with TRBJ2-3; D is possibly TRBD2 (5 bases). CDR1 is GTSNPN, CDR2 SVGIG, per germline (reference sequence). The CDR3 length is 13 residues. The ends were cut back, 3 bases at V and 1 base at J, with 8 bases in the middle.